This TCR beta chain was profiled in a study of radiotherapy plus CTLA-4 blockade in lung cancer. Whole-study results and caveats: Reportedly, early blood T cell clone dynamics best predicted response, with interferon-beta. Once radiotherapy plus ipilimumab had been given, TCR clones derived from tumor expanded in blood.

The V gene's germline CDR1 is MNHEY and CDR2 SVGAGI. CDR3 length equals 15 residues. The ends were cut back, 1 base at V and 2 bases at J, with 11 bases in the middle. This clone showed up just once. What it binds is unknown. Participants had chemo-refractory metastatic non-small-cell lung cancer and were treated with focal radiation plus ipilimumab CTLA-4 blockade. Here immunoSEQ multiplex PCR was the method, and the copy in TCRdb shows in-frame clones only, minus some. Of roughly 54,000 clones listed, around four fifths are singletons. The sequence came from a human donor with non-small cell lung cancer whose response to radiotherapy plus ipilimumab could not be evaluated. The chain combines TRBV6-5 with TRBJ1-2; D uncertain. The sample in question was peripheral blood, obtained from a patient treated with radiotherapy plus ipilimumab. Here the CDR3 reads CASSYYGGRNYGYTF. The CDR3 coding sequence is TGTGCCAGCAGTTACTACGGCGGAAGAAACTATGGCTACACCTTC.